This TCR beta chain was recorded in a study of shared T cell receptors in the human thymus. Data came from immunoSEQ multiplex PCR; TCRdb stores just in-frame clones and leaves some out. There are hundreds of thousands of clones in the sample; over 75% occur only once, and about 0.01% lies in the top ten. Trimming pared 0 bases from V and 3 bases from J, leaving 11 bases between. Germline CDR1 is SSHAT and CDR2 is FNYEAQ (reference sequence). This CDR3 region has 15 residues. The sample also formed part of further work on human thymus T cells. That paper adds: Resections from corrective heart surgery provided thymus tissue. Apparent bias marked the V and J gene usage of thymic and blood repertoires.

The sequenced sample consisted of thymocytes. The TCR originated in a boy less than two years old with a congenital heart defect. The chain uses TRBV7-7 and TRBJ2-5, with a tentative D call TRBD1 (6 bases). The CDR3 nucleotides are TGTGCCAGCAGCTTAGCGACCCACAGGGAAGAGACCCAGTACTTC. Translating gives CASSLATHREETQYF. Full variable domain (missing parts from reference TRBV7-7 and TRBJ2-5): GAGVSQSPRYKVTKRGQDVTLRCDPISSHATLYWYQQALGQGPEFLTYFNYEAQPDKSGLPSDRFSAERPEGSISTLTIQRTEQRDSAMYRCASSLATHREETQYFGPGTRLLVL.